This TCR beta chain was recovered during a study of blood T cell repertoires in COVID-19. Background on the study: Sites across the United States, Italy and Spain contributed samples from acute and convalescent COVID-19. Nucleic acid was either cDNA or gDNA, and it came from T cells, B-cell-depleted T cells, or PBMCs.

Sequenced by immunoSEQ multiplex PCR; TCRdb stores in-frame clones only, minus some. The sample carries about 160,000 clones, 89% recorded once. CDR1 and CDR2 (germline): ENHRY, SYGVKD. Trimming pared 2 bases from V and 4 bases from J, leaving 27 bases between. The CDR3 length is 20 residues. The specimen was peripheral blood. This sequence joins TRBV10-3 and TRBJ2-1; D possibly corresponds to TRBD1 (6 bases). The receptor was derived from a man aged 55-75 years with acute or convalescent COVID-19. The CDR3 DNA is TGTGCCATCAGTGAGCCCCCCGTTCGACCCCCAGGGGACGTTTACAATGAGCAGTTCTTC. Amino acids: CAISEPPVRPPGDVYNEQFF.